Each of the 5 T cell receptor beta chains below was sequenced from the same sample in a study of identical twins. MiXCR, run by TCRdb on the 5' RACE reads, gives a single entry per CDR3 protein. The table records 470,000 or so distinct CDR3 sequences, roughly 26% of them present only once. These data were likewise used in another study, on T cells expressing NK-cell markers.

Input material: CD4+ T cells sorted from blood. The source of these receptors is a woman under 30 in good health.

The V gene is TRBV29-1, the J gene TRBJ2-1; 15 positions match TRBD2. There are 17 residues in the CDR3. The V gene end was trimmed by 5 bases and the J gene end by 0 bases; junction bases not matched to a gene: 5. Germline V gives CDR1 SQVTM, CDR2 ANQGSEA. The CDR3 here is CSVRTSGRASSYNEQFF. The CDR3 nucleotides are TGCAGCGTTAGGACTAGCGGGAGGGCAAGCTCCTACAATGAGCAGTTCTTC.

J is TRBJ2-3 and V is TRBV6-5, with a weak D call TRBD2 (9 bases). Germline V gene lookup returns CDR1 MNHEY and CDR2 SVGAGI. The CDR3 sequence is 17 residues long. The V end was cut by 8 bases, the J end by 1 base, with 22 bases between. The CDR3 is CASRPTLAGQGTDTQYF. As DNA, the CDR3 is TGTGCCAGCCGTCCTACTCTAGCGGGACAGGGCACAGATACGCAGTATTTT.

This sequence joins TRBV20-1 and TRBJ1-1, with D possibly matching TRBD1 (6 bases). This CDR3 has 13 amino acids. Germline V gene sequence: CDR1 DFQATT, CDR2 SNEGSKA (reference sequence). V was pared by 4 bases and J by 1 base, with 10 bases between. CDR3 sequence: CSATGTPNTEAFF. In DNA, the CDR3 is TGCAGTGCTACCGGGACACCGAACACTGAAGCTTTCTTT.

This clonotype has a handful of counts. V and J are TRBV5-1 and TRBJ2-7; 7 bases map to TRBD2. There are 13 residues in the CDR3. The germline CDR1 and CDR2 sequences are SGHRS and YFSETQ. The trim removed 3 bases at V and 1 base at J, leaving 1 base unmatched. The CDR3 sequence: CASSWEGSYEQYF. The CDR3 region has the DNA TGCGCCAGCAGCTGGGAGGGGTCCTACGAGCAGTACTTC. Filled out from reference TRBV5-1 and TRBJ2-7, the complete variable domain reads KAGVTQTPRYLIKTRGQQVTLSCSPISGHRSVSWYQQTPGQGLQFLFEYFSETQRNKGNFPGRFSGRQFSNSRSEMNVSTLELGDSALYLCASSWEGSYEQYFGPGTRLTVT.

In its sample, this clonotype was seen a few times. The chain combines TRBV12-3 or TRBV12-4 with TRBJ2-3; possibly TRBD1 for D (6 bases). The CDR3 spans 13 residues. Trimming stripped 7 bases from V and 7 bases from J, with 15 bases between. DNA of the CDR3: TGTGCCAGCACCACGACCAGGGGCCATACGCAGTATTTT. Residues: CASTTTRGHTQYF.